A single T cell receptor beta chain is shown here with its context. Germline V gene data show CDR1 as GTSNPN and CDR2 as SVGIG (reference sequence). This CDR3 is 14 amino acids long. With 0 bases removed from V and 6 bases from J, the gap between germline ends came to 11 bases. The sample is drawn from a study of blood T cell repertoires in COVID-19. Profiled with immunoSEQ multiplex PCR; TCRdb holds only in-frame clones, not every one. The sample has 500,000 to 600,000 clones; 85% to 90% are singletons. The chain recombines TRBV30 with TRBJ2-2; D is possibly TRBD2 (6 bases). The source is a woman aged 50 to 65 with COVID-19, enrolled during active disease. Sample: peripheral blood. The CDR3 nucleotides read TGTGCCTGGAGTGTACTTGGGGGGTCCGGGGAGCTGTTTTTT. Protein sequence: CAWSVLGGSGELFF.